A single sample is the source of the 8 T cell receptor beta chains below, sequenced in a study of shared clonotypes between healthy human individuals. Some clones are missing from TCRdb's copy, which holds only in-frame ones; the method was immunoSEQ multiplex PCR. This table has about 980,000 clones, over 60% appearing once. Specimen: memory CD4+ T cells sorted from blood. Subset indicated: CD45RA-negative fraction. Receptors were obtained from a man aged 18 to 29 in good health.

The chain employs TRBV30 and TRBJ1-2, with 7 bases aligning to TRBD1. The CDR3 is made up of 14 amino acids. Trimming at V came to 0 bases and at J to 10 bases, leaving 11 bases not matched to a gene. Germline-derived CDR1 and CDR2 are GTSNPN and SVGIG (reference sequence). The CDR3 is CAWSVSGDRADYTF. CDR3 nucleotides: TGTGCCTGGAGTGTATCGGGCGACAGGGCCGACTACACCTTC.

This clone was recorded once. V usage is TRBV19 and J usage is TRBJ1-5, with D tentatively TRBD1 (5 bases). CDR1 and CDR2 (germline): LNHDA, SQIVND (reference sequence). This CDR3 is built from 13 residues. Trimming stripped 5 bases from V and 13 bases from J, with 18 bases between. CDR3 nucleotides: TGTGCCAGTAGTCGGGGGTCGGGGTCCACGCAGCATTTT. Amino acid sequence: CASSRGSGSTQHF. Full variable domain (missing parts from reference TRBV19 and TRBJ1-5): DGGITQSPKYLFRKEGQNVTLSCEQNLNHDAMYWYRQDPGQGLRLIYYSQIVNDFQKGDIAEGYSVSREKKESFPLTVTSAQKNPTAFYLCASSRGSGSTQHFGDGTRLSIL.

The chain uses TRBV4-3 and TRBJ1-1, with D maybe TRBD1 (5 bases). This CDR3 is built from 16 residues. Germline loops: CDR1 LGHNA, CDR2 YSLEER. V was shortened by 4 bases and J by 1 base, with 16 bases between the two germline ends. The DNA of the CDR3 is TGCGCCAGCAGCCCCAACGAGGGGTCGCGGAACACTGAAGCTTTCTTT. Its translation is CASSPNEGSRNTEAFF.

The chain is built from TRBV6-1 and TRBJ2-3; unclear D gene. Germline-derived CDR1 and CDR2 are MNHNS and SASEGT. The CDR3 has 11 residues. V was pared by 4 bases and J by 8 bases, with 7 bases between. DNA of the CDR3: TGTGCCAGCAGTGTCACATTTACGCAGTATTTT. Its protein is CASSVTFTQYF.

This clone appeared a few times. The rearrangement uses TRBV7-8 and TRBJ1-6, with D possibly matching TRBD1 (6 bases). CDR1 and CDR2 from the germline V gene are SGHVS and FQNEAQ. V was shortened by 5 bases and J by 5 bases, with 16 bases between the two germline ends. The CDR3 runs to 16 residues. CDR3 in amino acids: CASSPQGLTNNSPLHF. The CDR3 bases are TGTGCCAGCAGCCCCCAGGGGTTAACAAATAATTCACCCCTCCACTTT. Variable domain in full (rest from reference TRBV7-8 and TRBJ1-6): GAGVSQSPRYKVAKRGQDVALRCDPISGHVSLFWYQQALGQGPEFLTYFQNEAQLDKSGLPSDRFFAERPEGSVSTLKIQRTQQEDSAVYLCASSPQGLTNNSPLHFGNGTRLTVT.

The chain couples TRBV5-4 to TRBJ2-5; 7 nucleotides match TRBD2. Trimming took 2 bases from V and 5 from J; bases not matched to a gene: 6. The CDR3 spans 14 residues. Per the germline V gene, CDR1 is SGHNT and CDR2 is YYREEE (reference sequence). CDR3: CASSFTGGGETQYF. The DNA for the CDR3 is TGTGCCAGCAGCTTCACGGGGGGAGGTGAGACCCAGTACTTC. Looking up the rest from reference TRBV5-4 and TRBJ2-5 gives the full variable domain: ETGVTQSPTHLIKTRGQQVTLRCSSQSGHNTVSWYQQALGQGPQFIFQYYREEENGRGNFPPRFSGLQFPNYSSELNVNALELDDSALYLCASSFTGGGETQYFGPGTRLLVL.

J is TRBJ1-3 and V is TRBV6-1, with 11 positions matching TRBD1. This CDR3 spans 15 amino acids. In germline, CDR1 is MNHNS, CDR2 SASEGT. Germline trimming cut 6 bases from V and 7 bases from J; bases unmatched to any gene: 8. For the CDR3, the DNA is TGTGCCAGCAGCCACGGGACAGGGGGACGGAACACCATATATTTT. It translates to CASSHGTGGRNTIYF.

The chain is built from TRBV10-3 and TRBJ1-1, with 7 bases matching TRBD1. The junction had 1 base not matched to a gene; V was cut back by 0 bases and J by 0 bases. Germline V gene data show CDR1 as ENHRY and CDR2 as SYGVKD. This CDR3 has 15 amino acids. The CDR3 is CAISESTGMNTEAFF. DNA for the CDR3: TGTGCCATCAGTGAGTCGACAGGGATGAACACTGAAGCTTTCTTT.